These 14 T cell receptor beta chains were sequenced from one sample in a study of blood T cells in healthy people across ages. Sample-barcoded 5' priming and a J-beta primer mix drove a second PCR of about 7 to 12 cycles. TCRdb re-called the 5' RACE reads with MiXCR, one entry per CDR3 protein. The data hold 2 million or so distinct CDR3 sequences, with roughly 49% observed a single time. The specimen sequenced was blood. These TCRs come from a woman aged 40-49 years in good health.

The chain recombines TRBV28 with TRBJ2-1; D is possibly TRBD2 (5 bases). CDR3 length equals 15 residues. The germline V gene has CDR1 MDHEN and CDR2 SYDVKM. Trimming took off 5 bases at V and 5 bases at J, with 16 bases between the two ends. The CDR3 DNA sequence: TGTGCCAGCAGTCGCCGCGGGCAGGTGAACAATGAGCAGTTCTTC. It is translated as CASSRRGQVNNEQFF.

The chain is built from TRBV9 and TRBJ2-3; TRBD2 matches 7 bases. This CDR3 has 15 residues. In germline, CDR1 is SGDLS, CDR2 YYNGEE. V dropped 2 bases and J dropped 2; count of bases not matched to a gene: 5. CDR3 in DNA: TGTGCCAGCAGCGTTAGCGGGCATAACACAGATACGCAGTATTTT. Translated, it gives CASSVSGHNTDTQYF.

The sample holds a few counts of this clonotype. The chain uses TRBV15 and TRBJ2-5, with a weak D call TRBD2 (5 bases). The length of the CDR3 is 14 residues. V was cut by 3 bases and J by 3 bases, with 11 bases left in between. Germline V gene data show CDR1 as LNHNV and CDR2 as YYDKDF (reference sequence). The CDR3 DNA sequence: TGTGCCACCAGCAGCGGGGATAATAAAGAGACCCAGTACTTC. This translates into CATSSGDNKETQYF.

The table lists this clonotype with a few counts. The chain has TRBV6-5 and TRBJ2-4; 7 bases fit TRBD1. CDR3 length: 16 residues. CDR1 MNHEY and CDR2 SVGAGI come from the germline V gene. Losses at the gene ends were 6 bases for V and 9 bases for J; bases not matched to a gene: 17. The CDR3 coding sequence is TGTGCCAGCAGACTATCCGCCAACAGGGGCTCGCGCATTCAGTACTTC. It specifies CASRLSANRGSRIQYF.

The gene calls are TRBV27 and TRBJ1-6, with D maybe TRBD1 (6 bases). In germline, CDR1 is MNHEY, CDR2 SMNVEV (reference sequence). The V end lost 7 bases, the J end lost 13 bases, and 23 bases lay between the germline ends. This CDR3 region has 15 residues. The CDR3 coding sequence is TGTGCCAGCACCTCCGGGAACAGGGCGACCACCCCCCTCCACTTT. Amino acids: CASTSGNRATTPLHF.

This CDR3 reads CATSRDTVPSLGTQYF. In DNA form, the CDR3 reads TGTGCCACCAGCAGAGACACAGTTCCCAGTCTGGGTACGCAGTATTTT. The rearrangement joins TRBV15 to TRBJ2-3; unclear D gene. CDR1 and CDR2 from the germline V gene are LNHNV and YYDKDF (reference sequence). This CDR3 comprises 16 residues. V was pared by 0 bases and J by 8 bases, with 18 bases between. The whole variable domain, filled in from reference TRBV15 and TRBJ2-3, reads DAMVIQNPRYQVTQFGKPVTLSCSQTLNHNVMYWYQQKSSQAPKLLFHYYDKDFNNEADTPDNFQSRRPNTSFCFLDIRSPGLGDTAMYLCATSRDTVPSLGTQYFGPGTRLTVL.

The chain employs TRBV7-2 and TRBJ2-1, with a possible D match to TRBD2 (5 bases). The V gene lost 3 bases and the J gene lost 2 bases, with 8 bases spanning the gap. The germline gives CDR1 SGHTA, CDR2 FQGNSA. The CDR3 spans 14 residues. The CDR3 spells CASSFDYTYNEQFF. The CDR3 bases are TGTGCCAGCAGCTTCGACTACACCTACAATGAGCAGTTCTTC.

The chain is built from TRBV20-1 and TRBJ2-1; no firm D call. V was clipped by 5 bases and J by 10 bases, with 15 bases between them. The germline V gene encodes CDR1 DFQATT and CDR2 SNEGSKA (reference sequence). The CDR3 runs to 12 residues. In DNA form, the CDR3 reads TGCAGTGCTGCGCGGACCTCCTACGAGCAGTTCTTC. Its protein is CSAARTSYEQFF.

This sequence joins TRBV3-1 and TRBJ1-4; a possible D gene is TRBD1 (6 bases). The CDR3 has 15 amino acids. The V end was cut by 0 bases, the J end by 7 bases, with 12 bases between. Germline CDR1 reads LGHDT; CDR2 reads YNNKEL (reference sequence). CDR3 nucleotide sequence: TGTGCCAGCAGCCAAGATCGTGGACAGACTGAAAAACTGTTTTTT. As protein: CASSQDRGQTEKLFF.

The chain employs TRBV5-1 and TRBJ2-6; the D gene is possibly TRBD2 (6 bases). CDR3 length: 16 amino acids. V lost 6 bases, J lost 4 bases, and 17 bases lay in between. Germline CDR1 reads SGHRS; CDR2 reads YFSETQ. The CDR3 region has the DNA TGCGCCAGCAAAACCGACCCGGGGAGGGGGGCCAACGTCCTGACTTTC. As protein: CASKTDPGRGANVLTF.

This chain connects TRBV4-2 to TRBJ1-2, with 9 bases fitting TRBD1. Trimming removed 0 bases from V and 2 bases from J; junction bases left unmatched: 10. Per germline, CDR1 LGHNA and CDR2 YNFKEQ. The CDR3 loop spans 18 amino acids. DNA for the CDR3: TGTGCCAGCAGCCAAGAGGGGGGGACAGGGAATTTGAACTATGGCTACACCTTC. Protein product: CASSQEGGTGNLNYGYTF.

The table lists this clonotype with a few counts. V gene TRBV28 combines with J gene TRBJ1-4; D is ambiguous. Germline assignment: CDR1 MDHEN and CDR2 SYDVKM. The CDR3 loop spans 11 amino acids. Between the trimmed V and J ends, which lost 6 bases and 7 bases, there was a span of 6 bases. The CDR3, as DNA: TGTGCCAGCAGCCCGACTGAAAAACTGTTTTTT. It specifies CASSPTEKLFF.

The rearrangement uses TRBV7-2 and TRBJ1-2, with D uncertain. CDR1 and CDR2 (germline): SGHTA, FQGNSA. V was cut by 5 bases and J by 7 bases, with 20 bases left in between. The CDR3 consists of 15 residues. CDR3 sequence reads: CASSPLGGSLAGYTF. The CDR3 region has the DNA TGTGCCAGCAGCCCCCTGGGAGGGAGTTTAGCTGGCTACACCTTC.

This chain joins TRBV20-1 and TRBJ1-4, with D maybe TRBD1 (5 bases). Germline V gives CDR1 DFQATT, CDR2 SNEGSKA (reference sequence). The CDR3 has 12 residues. CDR3 DNA sequence: TGCAGCAGAAGGGGCCGCGGGGACAAACTGTTTTTT. Its protein is CSRRGRGDKLFF.